This record concerns one T cell receptor beta chain sequence. Its matching antigen is unknown. TCRdb independently ran MiXCR on the reads; one entry per CDR3 protein. The data show about 740,000 distinct CDR3 sequences, roughly 30% seen once. The sample belongs to a study of T cell repertoires in cytomegalovirus infection. Study results and limitations: Cumulative public TCR beta family frequency identified CMV carriers with the relevant HLA.

The CDR3 spans 11 residues. The V end lost 7 bases, the J end lost 7 bases, and 13 bases lay between the germline ends. Germline-derived CDR1 and CDR2 are DFQATT and SNEGSKA (reference sequence). The origin of this receptor is a human donor in good health (CMV status not recorded). Some clones in this sample may be carry-over from other donors' samples. The chain joins TRBV20-1 to TRBJ1-1; the D is unclear. This specimen was cultured PBMCs, taken from culture after CMV antigen stimulation. The CDR3 spells CSVARSGEAFF. CDR3 DNA: TGCAGTGTAGCGAGATCGGGTGAAGCTTTCTTT.